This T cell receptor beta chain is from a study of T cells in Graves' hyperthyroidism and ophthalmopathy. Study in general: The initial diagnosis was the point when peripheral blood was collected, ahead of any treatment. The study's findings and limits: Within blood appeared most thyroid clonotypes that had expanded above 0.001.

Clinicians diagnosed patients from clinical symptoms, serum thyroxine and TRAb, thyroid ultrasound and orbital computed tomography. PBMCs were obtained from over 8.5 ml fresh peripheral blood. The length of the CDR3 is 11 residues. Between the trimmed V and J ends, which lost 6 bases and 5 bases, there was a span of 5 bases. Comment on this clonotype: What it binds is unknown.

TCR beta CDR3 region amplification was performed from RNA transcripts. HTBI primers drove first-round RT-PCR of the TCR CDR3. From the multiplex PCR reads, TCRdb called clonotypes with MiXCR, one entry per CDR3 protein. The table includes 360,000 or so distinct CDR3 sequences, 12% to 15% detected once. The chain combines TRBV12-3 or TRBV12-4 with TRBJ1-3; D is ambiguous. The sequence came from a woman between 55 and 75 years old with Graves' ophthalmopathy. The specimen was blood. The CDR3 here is CASSNRNTIYF. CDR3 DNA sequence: TGTGCCAGCAGCAATCGAAACACCATATATTTT.